The 14 T cell receptor beta chains reported below all come from one sample, sequenced in a study of CD8+CD57+ T cells in acquired aplastic anemia. For CDR3 and TCR beta VDJ profiling, genomic DNA was the template used. TCRdb fed the reads into MiXCR, producing one record per CDR3 protein. Of under 350,000 distinct CDR3 sequences in the sample, around 60% are singletons; the top ten hold 6.5% to 10%. Sequencing used sorted CD4+, CD8+, or CD8+CD57+ T cells (not recorded which) from PBMCs. These receptors came from a human donor with severe aplastic anemia or a healthy control (not recorded which).

This clonotype was observed a handful of times. The V and J genes are TRBV7-6 and TRBJ2-1; no clear D. V was pared by 6 bases and J by 1 base, with 4 bases between. The CDR3 has 12 amino acids. In germline, CDR1 is SGHVS, CDR2 FNYEAQ. In DNA form, the CDR3 reads TGTGCCAGCAGTCGTTCCTACAATGAGCAGTTCTTC. Amino acids: CASSRSYNEQFF.

This clonotype showed up just once. This chain connects TRBV14 to TRBJ2-7; D possibly matches TRBD1 or TRBD2 (6 bases each). Looked up from germline, CDR1 is SGHDN and CDR2 is FVKESK. V lost 8 bases and J lost 3, with 11 bases in between. The CDR3 consists of 12 residues. The CDR3 DNA reads as TGTGCCAGCGGGGGGCTAGTCTACGAGCAGTACTTC. It specifies CASGGLVYEQYF.

The chain has TRBV25-1 and TRBJ1-1; 10 bases align to TRBD1. The CDR3 totals 16 residues. The V gene's germline CDR1 is MGHDK and CDR2 SYGVNS. J gave up 1 base and V 4 bases, and 6 bases lay outside the gene matches. CDR3 DNA: TGTGCCAGCAGTGCCCGGGACAGGGGACAGAACACTGAAGCTTTCTTT. It codes for CASSARDRGQNTEAFF.

This clonotype was counted at least ten times. This chain connects TRBV7-9 to TRBJ1-6, with TRBD1 as a possible D gene (5 bases). From germline, CDR1 is SEHNR and CDR2 FQNEAQ (reference sequence). The CDR3 has 15 residues. Trimming removed 7 bases at V and 7 bases at J, with 17 bases between. The CDR3 protein is CASTEWGSLNSPLHF. The CDR3 nucleotides are TGTGCCAGCACTGAGTGGGGCAGTCTAAATTCACCCCTCCACTTT.

This clonotype was seen ten or more times. The CDR3 nucleotides are TGTGCCAGCAGTGTAGAGCGGGGACAAGAGACCCAGTACTTC. Translated: CASSVERGQETQYF. The chain links TRBV2 to TRBJ2-5; 7 bases map to TRBD2. With 4 bases clipped from V and 2 bases from J, the junction kept 4 bases outside the gene matches. This CDR3 region has 14 residues. Germline CDR1 reads SNHLY; CDR2 reads FYNNEI.

This clonotype was seen repeatedly, ten times or more. This sequence joins TRBV20-1 and TRBJ2-7; 10 nucleotides match TRBD1. Per germline, CDR1 DFQATT and CDR2 SNEGSKA (reference sequence). The CDR3 sequence is 15 residues long. With V trimmed by 0 bases and J by 7 bases, 9 bases remained unmatched. CDR3 in DNA: TGCAGTGCTAGAGATATGGACAGGGGGTATGGGGAGCAGTACTTC. Translation gives CSARDMDRGYGEQYF.

In its sample, this clonotype was seen once. The rearrangement links TRBV19 to TRBJ2-5; tentative D call: TRBD2 (5 bases). The V gene lost 6 bases and the J gene lost 9 bases, with 20 bases spanning the gap. The CDR3 has 14 amino acids. Germline V gene data show CDR1 as LNHDA and CDR2 as SQIVND (reference sequence). The CDR3 DNA is TGTGCCAGTAGATGGGAGCTTTCCAATCAGCCCCAGTACTTC. It translates to CASRWELSNQPQYF.

The rearrangement links TRBV5-8 to TRBJ2-5; D assignment may be TRBD1 or TRBD2 (5 bases each). This CDR3 contains 16 residues. The V gene's germline CDR1 is SGHTS and CDR2 YDEGEE. The V end lost 2 bases, the J end lost 5 bases, and 19 bases lay between the germline ends. The CDR3 loop reads CASSLTGTQIGETQYF. CDR3 coding DNA: TGTGCCAGCAGCTTAACCGGGACCCAGATCGGGGAGACCCAGTACTTC. Together with reference TRBV5-8 and TRBJ2-5, the CDR3 gives the full variable domain: EAGVTQSPTHLIKTRGQQATLRCSPISGHTSVYWYQQALGLGLQFLLWYDEGEERNRGNFPPRFSGRQFPNYSSELNVNALELEDSALYLCASSLTGTQIGETQYFGPGTRLLVL.

The rearrangement links TRBV7-9 to TRBJ1-4; TRBD1 aligns across 8 bases. The germline CDR1 and CDR2 sequences are SEHNR and FQNEAQ (reference sequence). This CDR3 has 14 amino acids. Trimming removed 3 bases from V and 8 bases from J; junction bases left unmatched: 5. The CDR3 sequence: CASSFGQGGEKLFF. In DNA, the CDR3 is TGTGCCAGCAGCTTCGGACAGGGTGGAGAAAAACTGTTTTTT.

This clonotype was counted many times. The CDR3: CASSTPDRSYEQYF. CDR3 nucleotide sequence: TGTGCCAGCAGTACGCCGGACAGGAGTTACGAGCAGTACTTC. The chain combines TRBV28 with TRBJ2-7; 7 nucleotides align to TRBD1. Trimming removed 5 bases from V and 4 bases from J; junction bases left unmatched: 8. The germline gives CDR1 MDHEN, CDR2 SYDVKM. The CDR3 covers 14 residues.

This chain connects TRBV10-1 to TRBJ2-3; possible D gene TRBD2, 5 bases. The germline V gene encodes CDR1 WNHNN and CDR2 SYGVQD (reference sequence). CDR3 length: 14 amino acids. V was trimmed by 2 bases and J by 4 bases, leaving 10 bases between them. The CDR3 sequence: CASSEPPGADTQYF. In DNA form, the CDR3 reads TGCGCCAGCAGTGAGCCACCCGGGGCAGATACGCAGTATTTT.

Comments on this clonotype: The junction differs from germline at one of its ends, possibly a read error. The genes are TRBV2 and TRBJ1-2, with D perhaps TRBD1 (5 bases). CDR3 size: 16 residues. Germline lookup yields CDR1 SNHLY and CDR2 FYNNEI. The CDR3 region is CASSEAGTDANYGCTF. The CDR3 DNA reads TGTGCCAGCAGTGAAGCCGGGACCGACGCTAACTATGGCTGCACCTTC.

The chain combines TRBV7-9 with TRBJ1-5; D is perhaps TRBD1 (6 bases). The CDR3 consists of 13 residues. Trimming left V 5 bases short and J 6 bases short, with 11 bases between. Germline values: CDR1 SEHNR, CDR2 FQNEAQ (reference sequence). CDR3 sequence: CASSHRGPQPQHF. Here the CDR3 DNA reads TGTGCCAGCAGCCACCGGGGGCCTCAGCCCCAGCATTTT.

This chain joins TRBV19 and TRBJ2-1; D may correspond to TRBD1 or TRBD2 (6 bases each). The CDR3 is made up of 15 amino acids. V was shortened by 3 bases and J by 2 bases, with 11 bases between the two germline ends. Germline V gene data show CDR1 as LNHDA and CDR2 as SQIVND (reference sequence). The CDR3, as DNA: TGTGCCAGTAGTATTGCGGGACAAGCCTACAATGAGCAGTTCTTC. It yields the protein CASSIAGQAYNEQFF.